A selection of T cell receptor beta chains follows, all from one sample in a study of response to subunit inactivated influenza vaccine. TCRdb redid the calling of the RT-PCR reads with MiXCR, one entry per CDR3 protein. The sample contains 170,000 or so distinct CDR3 sequences, 9.5% to 12% of which appear only once. The specimen was CD8+ T cells sorted from PBMCs, collected around 25 months after vaccination. The receptors come from a man aged 50-75 years who received an inactivated influenza vaccine. Each CDR3 is given with its conserved first and last residue. A D gene is named only where the DNA matches it firmly. The size of a clone is reported for some rows only, either as once, few or many, or as a class for expanded clones.

abundance,j_gene,v_gene,d_gene,CDR3nt,CDR3aa
.,TRBJ2-1,TRBV3-1,.,TGTGCCAGCAGCCAAGTTCCGGGGGCCAATGAGCAGTTCTTC,CASSQVPGANEQFF
many,TRBJ2-5,TRBV4-1,TRBD2,TGCGCCAGCAGCCAAGAACCGGGGGGTCAAGAGACCCAGTACTTC,CASSQEPGGQETQYF
many,TRBJ2-7,TRBV11-2,TRBD2,TGTGCCAGCAGCTTAGTTGCGGGAGCGGGAGCCCTATTTGACGAGCAGTACTTC,CASSLVAGAGALFDEQYF
few,TRBJ2-7,TRBV27,.,TGTGCCAGCAGTTTATCAGTTGGGTCCTCCTACGAGCAGTACTTC,CASSLSVGSSYEQYF
many,TRBJ1-5,TRBV7-9,TRBD1,TGTGCCAGCAGCACAGGGGGCGAACAGCCCCAGCATTTT,CASSTGGEQPQHF
few,TRBJ1-1,TRBV20-1,.,TGCAGTGCTAGAGATATTGACAGACTGAACACTGAAGCTTTCTTT,CSARDIDRLNTEAFF
.,TRBJ1-6,TRBV20-1,.,TGCAGTGCTATCCCCGATAAAGCCTATAATTCACCCCTCCACTTT,CSAIPDKAYNSPLHF
.,TRBJ2-1,TRBV4-3,TRBD1,TGCGCCAGCAGTCCCACAGGGGTATCCTACAATGAGCAGTTCTTC,CASSPTGVSYNEQFF
.,TRBJ2-1,TRBV7-6,.,TGTGCCAGCAGCTCCATTTACAATGAGCAGTTCTTC,CASSSIYNEQFF
few,TRBJ2-1,TRBV12-3/TRBV12-4,TRBD2,TGTGCCAGCAGTTGGACTAGCGGGGGAAATGAGCAGTTCTTC,CASSWTSGGNEQFF
.,TRBJ2-1,TRBV15,.,TGTGCCACCAGCAGAGATTTGGGGCTTTACAATGAGCAGTTCTTC,CATSRDLGLYNEQFF
few,TRBJ2-3,TRBV7-9,.,TGTGCCAGCAGCCGATGGGGAGCTAGCACAGATACGCAGTATTTT,CASSRWGASTDTQYF
.,TRBJ2-3,TRBV12-3/TRBV12-4,.,TGTGCCAGCAGTTTTCATCCCACAGATACGCAGTATTTT,CASSFHPTDTQYF
.,TRBJ2-1,TRBV5-1,.,TGCGCCAGCAGCTTGGTGAGTTGGCTTGAGCAGTTCTTC,CASSLVSWLEQFF
few,TRBJ2-7,TRBV4-3,.,TGCGCCAGCAGCCAAGCCGGATCCAGCGGGCAGTACTTC,CASSQAGSSGQYF
few,TRBJ2-3,TRBV4-3,.,TGCGCCAGCAGCCAAACAGAAGCGGGCACAGATACGCAGTATTTT,CASSQTEAGTDTQYF
once,TRBJ2-7,TRBV18,TRBD1,TGTGCCAGCTCAACCACCGGGACAGCCTACGAGCAGTACTTC,CASSTTGTAYEQYF
few,TRBJ2-6,TRBV11-2,.,TGTGCCAGCAGCTCGTATCCAAAGGGGGAAATCTCTGGGGCCAACGTCCTGACTTTC,CASSSYPKGEISGANVLTF
many,TRBJ2-7,TRBV7-2,TRBD1,TGTGCCAGCAGCTTATTAGGGGCAGGGGGCGGCGAGCAGTACTTC,CASSLLGAGGGEQYF
few,TRBJ1-1,TRBV28,.,TGTGCCAGCACCCCAACAGGTCCGAACACTGAAGCTTTCTTT,CASTPTGPNTEAFF
few,TRBJ1-1,TRBV18,.,TGTGCCAGCTCACCAGGGGGCGAGACTGAAGCTTTCTTT,CASSPGGETEAFF
.,TRBJ2-1,TRBV4-1,TRBD1,TGCGCCAGCAGCCAATTGACAGGGAGCTCCTACAATGAGCAGTTCTTC,CASSQLTGSSYNEQFF
.,TRBJ1-3,TRBV24-1,.,TGTGCCACCAGTGATTACCGGGACACCATATATTTT,CATSDYRDTIYF
.,TRBJ2-7,TRBV28,TRBD1,TGTGCCAGCAGTTTAATTGCAAGGACAGGGAGCGAGCAGTACTTC,CASSLIARTGSEQYF
.,TRBJ2-2,TRBV4-3,.,TGCGCCAGCAGCCCAGACGTGGCGGCCACCGGGGAGCTGTTTTTT,CASSPDVAATGELFF
.,TRBJ2-2,TRBV12-3/TRBV12-4,.,TGTGCCAGCAGTCTGGGGAGTACGAACACCGGGGAGCTGTTTTTT,CASSLGSTNTGELFF
many,TRBJ2-2,TRBV4-3,.,TGCGCCAGCAGCCAACGGAACACCGGGGAGCTGTTTTTT,CASSQRNTGELFF
few,TRBJ2-5,TRBV4-1,.,TGCGCCAGCAGCCAAGATCTGCCAGGGGCCGGGGAGACCCAGTACTTC,CASSQDLPGAGETQYF
.,TRBJ2-7,TRBV27,.,TGTGCCAGCAGTTTAGAGGCAGGGGTTTCCTACGAGCAGTACTTC,CASSLEAGVSYEQYF
few,TRBJ2-1,TRBV10-2,TRBD2,TGCGCCAGCAGTCCCACTAGCGGGAGACGCAATGAGCAGTTCTTC,CASSPTSGRRNEQFF
.,TRBJ2-3,TRBV20-1,TRBD2,TGCAGTGCTAGAGATCGCGGCGGGGGGAGCACAGATACGCAGTATTTT,CSARDRGGGSTDTQYF
.,TRBJ1-5,TRBV9,.,TGTGCCAGCAGCGCCACCTTACAAGATCAGCCCCAGCATTTT,CASSATLQDQPQHF
.,TRBJ2-2,TRBV12-3/TRBV12-4,.,TGTGCCAGCAGTTTAGTATGGGGAGGCACCGGGGAGCTGTTTTTT,CASSLVWGGTGELFF
.,TRBJ2-7,TRBV27,.,TGTGCCAGCTCGGGCGACAGGCATAGCTCCTACGAGCAGTACTTC,CASSGDRHSSYEQYF
few,TRBJ2-2,TRBV2,.,TGTGCCAGCAGTGAAGCGTTGGGGGCCGTTACCGGGGAGCTGTTTTTT,CASSEALGAVTGELFF
many,TRBJ1-1,TRBV27,.,TGTGCCAGCAGTTTATCGAGGATTTCTGAAGCTTTCTTT,CASSLSRISEAFF
many,TRBJ2-3,TRBV15,.,TGTGCCACCAGCAGAGAGGGAAGGGAGCTCACTAGAGATACGCAGTATTTT,CATSREGRELTRDTQYF
few,TRBJ1-5,TRBV4-2,.,TGTGCCAGCAGCCAAGTTCTGCCCCAGCATTTT,CASSQVLPQHF
few,TRBJ2-7,TRBV20-1,.,TGCAGTGCTAGGTTGACTAGCTCCTACGAGCAGTACTTC,CSARLTSSYEQYF
few,TRBJ1-6,TRBV20-1,TRBD1,TGCAGTGCCGGGGGTTCAGGGGGCCCCTCACCCCTCCACTTT,CSAGGSGGPSPLHF
few,TRBJ2-5,TRBV27,.,TGTGCCAGCAGTTTATTTGGGGAAGAGACCCAGTACTTC,CASSLFGEETQYF
many,TRBJ2-2,TRBV2,.,TGTGCCAGCAGTGAAGCGTACGCGAACACCGGGGAGCTGTTTTTT,CASSEAYANTGELFF